The following is a T cell receptor (beta chain) sequence with its context. Some clones are missing from TCRdb's copy, which holds only in-frame ones; the method was immunoSEQ multiplex PCR. The data show over 400,000 clones, 89% seen once. The CDR3 spans 15 residues. Looked up from germline, CDR1 is LGHNA and CDR2 is YNFKEQ. V was pared by 0 bases and J by 6 bases, with 6 bases of the junction left unmatched. This specimen belongs to a study of Ad26.COV2.S vaccination and SARS-CoV-2 variants. As for treatment: around 19 received Ad26.COV2.S at low or high dose, single or two shots; 5 received placebo; per-sample allocation not given. Sampling happened 63 days after the first vaccine or placebo injection. Based in Boston, the donor was an adult of 18-55 years.

The chain recombines TRBV4-2 with TRBJ1-2; 8 bases fit TRBD1. Specimen: peripheral blood, collected in a trial of Ad26.COV2.S vaccine versus placebo. This sequence originates from a person between 18 and 65 years old who received the Ad26.COV2.S COVID-19 vaccine or a placebo. The CDR3 is CASSQDVTGEDGYTF. The CDR3, as DNA: TGTGCCAGCAGCCAAGATGTGACAGGGGAAGATGGCTACACCTTC.